This TCR beta chain was recorded in a study of T cell responses to AZD1222 COVID-19 vaccine. Method: immunoSEQ multiplex PCR; TCRdb's copy keeps in-frame clones and lacks some. The sample has about 170,000 clones, around nine tenths seen once. V lost 0 bases and J 1 base, leaving 9 bases between the germline ends. This CDR3 region has 15 residues. Germline V gene data show CDR1 as SNHLY and CDR2 as FYNNEI. Study-wide points: Across spike, vaccine-associated CD4 TCRs were found, dominant at 160-218 and 743-854. Among the donors, most were white British and more were female, and clonal diversity was possibly underestimated.

A word on this clone: Its antigen is unidentified.

The V gene is TRBV2, the J gene TRBJ1-1; weak D call: TRBD1 (5 bases). The specimen comprised peripheral blood, sampled on day 0 of AZD1222 vaccination. The sequence was collected from an adult in good health. The CDR3 DNA follows: TGTGCCAGCAGTGAAGCGACGACAGCGAACACTGAAGCTTTCTTT. Amino acid sequence: CASSEATTANTEAFF.